The entry that follows covers one T cell receptor (beta chain) sequence. The antigen this receptor binds is unknown. Qualities for individual bases were not recorded, and no much larger clone is one base off. This sample was included in a study of T cell responses to AZD1222 COVID-19 vaccine (dated by TCRdb to the early 2020s). Regarding the research as a whole: Because spike-specific TCR depth and breadth did not differ between the two schedules, AZD1222 recipients who got a second dose at roughly 4 weeks were pooled with those who got a second dose at roughly 12 weeks. A total of under 250 trial participants underwent TCR sequencing, of whom roughly 210 had received two doses of AZD1222 and 26 had received two doses of the MenACWY control vaccine. Trial participants were enrolled into age subgroups of 18-55, 56-69 and 70-plus years, which contained 148, 28 and 57 TCR-sequenced participants, respectively.

From a lookup of the germline V gene, CDR1 and CDR2 are MNHEY and SVGAGI. The CDR3 spans 11 residues, from the cysteine through the phenylalanine. Only the CDR3 DNA is retained, 33 bases long and in frame from the first base. V is pared back by 8 bases and J by 4 bases, with 8 bases lying between the germline termini. The sample's time point label is to be understood as: baseline before first vaccination. Vaccinee samples were obtained from the UK trials COV001 and COV002, which included a single-blind randomized controlled phase 2/3 trial of AZD1222 (ChAdOx1 nCoV-19) in healthy adults. Trial participant PBMC samples were collected at day 0 and day 28 after the second dose for TCRbeta chain sequencing. The CDR3 regions of human TCRbeta chains were analyzed by immunosequencing. The authors' analysis ran thus. Repertoire TCRs were matched against a reference library of SARS-CoV-2-specific TCRs generated with the MIRA antigen-specificity platform. Breadth meant the fraction of unique TCRs that were SARS-CoV-2-associated, whereas depth meant the fraction of total T cells that were SARS-CoV-2-associated. Using the MIRA data, each spike-specific TCR was mapped to the spike region that the TCR reacts to and placed in a CD4 or CD8 class. Log10-transformed breadth and depth values were compared by one-way ANOVA with Sidak's multiple comparisons tests. The table comes from immuneACCESS by way of TCRdb, which keeps in-frame sequences with V and J called. Part of the clones is missing from these tables; in studies checked, under half for an unresolved V gene and the rest for unknown reasons. The V and J calls and clone size were taken over from that table, and D and trimming were inferred from the DNA. A total of around 100,000 clones appear in this sample, 80% to 85% of them only once. Clones ranked in the top ten supply around 9.9% of the sample.

Paper-wide results and their limitations: The vaccine-associated CD4 TCRs covered the entire spike protein, and the dominant responses fell in regions 160-218 and 743-854. Conclusions about previously exposed vaccinees are limited, since just 5 to 7 AZD1222 recipients were seropositive for SARS-CoV-2 at baseline. Because no day 14 peak-response samples were available, repertoires were characterized only after the peak T cell response. Most participants were white British and females outnumbered males, and the authors suggested that clonal diversity may have been underestimated. After two AZD1222 doses, both the breadth and the depth of spike-specific TCRs were significantly higher than at day 0 and than in MenACWY recipients. In the small 56-69-year group, the increase in depth fell short of significance, most likely because of low power. Reportedly, almost half of the unique spike-specific TCRs recognized epitopes lying outside the regions that are mutated in the B.1.351 and B.1.1.7 variants.

Sequenced material: peripheral blood, taken on day 0 of AZD1222 vaccination. This chain is built from TRBV6-5 and TRBJ1-2, with no D gene named confidently. The clonotype was recovered from an adult in good health. CDR3 region: CASSEGYGYTF. In nucleotide form, the sequence is TGTGCCAGCTCGGAGGGCTATGGCTACACCTTC.